A single sample gave rise to the 23 T cell receptor beta chains below, sequenced in a study of blood T cell repertoires in COVID-19. The repertoire was sequenced with immunoSEQ multiplex PCR; TCRdb's copy has only in-frame clones and lacks some. The data show approximately 360,000 clones, with 80% to 85% seen just once and 5.1% held by the top ten. Input material: PBMCs or T cells enriched from blood (not recorded which). All receptors derive from a woman aged 50 to 65 who had recovered from COVID-19.

The J gene is TRBJ1-1, the V gene TRBV27; D ambiguous. V lost 3 bases and J lost 0, with 5 bases in between. The CDR3 loop spans 13 amino acids. CDR1 MNHEY and CDR2 SMNVEV come from the germline V gene (reference sequence). This CDR3 reads CASSLGLNTEAFF. For the CDR3, the DNA is TGTGCCAGCAGTTTGGGCCTGAACACTGAAGCTTTCTTT.

V and J are TRBV3-1 (or the pseudogene TRBV3-2) and TRBJ2-7; 8 bases map to TRBD2. Trimming took 1 base from V and 4 from J; bases not matched to a gene: 6. Germline loops: CDR1 LGHDT, CDR2 YNNKEL (reference sequence). The CDR3 runs 15 residues. CDR3 in DNA: TGTGCCAGCAGCCAAGGACCCGGGACTAGTTACGAGCAGTACTTC. It translates to CASSQGPGTSYEQYF.

V and J are TRBV7-2 and TRBJ1-1, with 7 positions matching TRBD1. The CDR3 covers 15 residues. V gave up 1 base and J gave up 4 bases; unmatched junction bases: 6. Per germline, CDR1 SGHTA and CDR2 FQGNSA. This CDR3 is CASSLERQGGTEAFF. The CDR3, as DNA: TGTGCCAGCAGCTTAGAGCGCCAGGGGGGCACTGAAGCTTTCTTT.

The table lists this clone with a few counts. The gene calls are TRBV28 and TRBJ1-2, with D tentatively TRBD1 (5 bases). Germline CDR1 is MDHEN and CDR2 is SYDVKM. The CDR3 loop spans 15 amino acids. The germline V and J ends were trimmed by 4 bases and 1 base, with 13 bases remaining between them. The CDR3 nucleotides are TGTGCCAGCAGTTCAACCACGGGGGTTAACTATGGCTACACCTTC. Translated, it gives CASSSTTGVNYGYTF.

This clone appeared a single time. The J gene is TRBJ2-3, the V gene TRBV7-9; D might be TRBD1 (6 bases). Germline assignment: CDR1 SEHNR and CDR2 FQNEAQ (reference sequence). V gave up 5 bases and J gave up 4 bases, with 13 bases separating them. The CDR3 is 14 residues long. The CDR3 nucleotides read TGTGCCAGCAGCAACCCACACAGGGCAGATACGCAGTATTTT. Translating gives CASSNPHRADTQYF. Filled out from reference TRBV7-9 and TRBJ2-3, the complete variable domain reads DTGVSQNPRHKITKRGQNVTFRCDPISEHNRLYWYRQTLGQGPEFLTYFQNEAQLEKSRLLSDRFSAERPKGSFSTLEIQRTEQGDSAMYLCASSNPHRADTQYFGPGTRLTVL.

In the case of this clone: This may be a read error, as it is one base from a much larger clone. The chain has TRBV11-3 and TRBJ1-1; 9 nucleotides line up with TRBD1. Germline V gene lookup returns CDR1 SGHNT and CDR2 YENEEA. This CDR3 comprises 14 residues. V gave up 5 bases and J gave up 0 bases; unmatched junction bases: 1. The CDR3, as DNA: TGTGCCAGCAGCCACAGGGGGCTGAACACTGAAGCTTTCTTT. This translates into CASSHRGLNTEAFF.

The rearrangement joins TRBV18 to TRBJ2-3; the D is unclear. Trimming took off 6 bases at V and 4 bases at J, with 20 bases between the two ends. Germline V gene lookup returns CDR1 KGHSH and CDR2 LQKENI. The CDR3 has 16 residues. The CDR3 here is CASSPRASYGADTQYF. The CDR3 DNA sequence: TGTGCCAGCTCCCCCAGAGCCTCCTACGGAGCAGATACGCAGTATTTT.

The chain uses TRBV7-9 and TRBJ1-6; D call uncertain. The CDR3 has 13 amino acids. Between the trimmed V and J ends, which lost 2 bases and 7 bases, there was a span of 6 bases. Germline CDR1 and CDR2: SEHNR and FQNEAQ (reference sequence). CDR3 coding DNA: TGTGCCAGCAGCTTACTACAGAATTCACCCCTCCACTTT. Amino acids: CASSLLQNSPLHF.

The chain combines TRBV24-1 with TRBJ2-3, with 11 bases fitting TRBD1. The V gene's germline CDR1 is KGHDR and CDR2 SFDVKD. The CDR3 has 16 amino acids. J was trimmed by 6 bases and V by 3 bases; bases with no gene match: 7. CDR3 sequence reads: CATSDRTGGNLDTQYF. The CDR3 nucleotides read TGTGCCACCAGTGATAGGACAGGGGGCAATTTGGATACGCAGTATTTT.

V and J are TRBV25-1 and TRBJ2-3; 7 bases line up with TRBD1. Per germline, CDR1 MGHDK and CDR2 SYGVNS. V dropped 4 bases and J dropped 1; count of bases not matched to a gene: 11. The CDR3 length is 17 residues. Here the CDR3 reads CASSGGQIRPRTDTQYF. CDR3 DNA sequence: TGTGCCAGCAGTGGGGGACAGATACGGCCACGCACAGATACGCAGTATTTT.

The chain has TRBV5-1 and TRBJ1-1, with TRBD1 matching 8 bases. CDR3 length: 15 amino acids. V lost 2 bases and J lost 9; bases outside the gene matches: 12. CDR1 SGHRS and CDR2 YFSETQ come from the germline V gene. As DNA, the CDR3 is TGCGCCAGCAGCTTTGGCGGACAGGGAGATTCCCAAGCTTTCTTT. Protein: CASSFGGQGDSQAFF.

This clone came up many times. This CDR3 is CASSRLAADKETQYF. DNA of the CDR3: TGTGCCAGCAGCCGACTAGCGGCGGATAAAGAGACCCAGTACTTC. This chain joins TRBV5-8 and TRBJ2-5; 9 bases align to TRBD2. After removal of 4 bases from V and 3 bases from J, the junction contained 7 bases not matched to a gene. The CDR3 is 15 amino acids. Germline values: CDR1 SGHTS, CDR2 YDEGEE.

The chain uses TRBV7-9 and TRBJ2-3, with TRBD2 matching 11 bases. This CDR3 is built from 17 residues. CDR1 is SEHNR, CDR2 FQNEAQ, per germline (reference sequence). V lost 3 bases, J lost 2 bases, and 7 bases stayed unmatched. For the CDR3, the DNA is TGTGCCAGCAGCTTTCCGCGACTAGCGGGGAACACAGATACGCAGTATTTT. As protein: CASSFPRLAGNTDTQYF.

This sequence joins TRBV14 and TRBJ2-7; D gene unclear. The length of the CDR3 is 14 residues. With 2 bases removed from V and 0 bases from J, the gap between germline ends came to 8 bases. Germline V CDR1 and CDR2: SGHDN, FVKESK. CDR3: CASSQQATSYEQYF. DNA for the CDR3: TGTGCCAGCAGCCAACAGGCGACCTCCTACGAGCAGTACTTC.

V usage is TRBV30 and J usage is TRBJ1-2, with D unresolved. The germline gives CDR1 GTSNPN, CDR2 SVGIG (reference sequence). V lost 0 bases and J lost 12, with 14 bases in between. CDR3 length equals 12 residues. In nucleotides, the CDR3 is TGTGCCTGGAGTGTCGTTACGAGGATACACACCTTC. It yields the protein CAWSVVTRIHTF.

The chain employs TRBV2 and TRBJ2-1; 7 positions match TRBD1. The germline CDR1 and CDR2 sequences are SNHLY and FYNNEI. After removal of 5 bases from V and 8 bases from J, the junction contained 18 bases not matched to a gene. The CDR3 spans 17 residues. The CDR3 is CASSLANRGLGYHEQFF. The DNA for the CDR3 is TGTGCCAGCAGTCTAGCAAATAGGGGGCTGGGATATCATGAGCAGTTCTTC.

The rearrangement joins TRBV5-1 to TRBJ1-3, with D possibly TRBD1 on 6 matching bases. This CDR3 has 14 residues. Per germline, CDR1 SGHRS and CDR2 YFSETQ. Trimming pared 4 bases from V and 3 bases from J, leaving 11 bases between. The CDR3 region has the DNA TGCGCCAGCAGCCCGGACAGTGATGGAAACACCATATATTTT. It specifies CASSPDSDGNTIYF. The variable domain in full, with the rest retrieved from reference TRBV5-1 and TRBJ1-3, is KAGVTQTPRYLIKTRGQQVTLSCSPISGHRSVSWYQQTPGQGLQFLFEYFSETQRNKGNFPGRFSGRQFSNSRSEMNVSTLELGDSALYLCASSPDSDGNTIYFGEGSWLTVV.

The J gene is TRBJ1-2, the V gene TRBV19; possibly TRBD1 for D (6 bases). Germline V gene data show CDR1 as LNHDA and CDR2 as SQIVND (reference sequence). CDR3 size: 14 residues. The germline V and J ends were trimmed by 5 bases and 7 bases, with 17 bases remaining between them. This CDR3 reads CASSHRDGEGGYTF. CDR3 coding DNA: TGTGCCAGTAGTCACAGGGATGGGGAGGGTGGCTACACCTTC.

The chain uses TRBV5-8 and TRBJ2-5, with 8 nucleotides matching TRBD2. The CDR3 runs 15 residues. The V segment lost 4 bases and the J segment 1 base; nucleotides outside the gene matches: 6. The germline gives CDR1 SGHTS, CDR2 YDEGEE. In DNA form, the CDR3 reads TGTGCCAGCAGCCGAGCGGGAGTAGGCCAAGAGACCCAGTACTTC. It codes for CASSRAGVGQETQYF.

V is TRBV5-8 and J is TRBJ2-3, with D perhaps TRBD2 (5 bases). The V end was cut by 0 bases, the J end by 10 bases, with 18 bases between. Germline V gene data show CDR1 as SGHTS and CDR2 as YDEGEE. The CDR3 contains 15 residues. This CDR3 is CASSLAGRYMEAQYF. CDR3 nucleotides: TGTGCCAGCAGCTTGGCCGGCAGGTATATGGAGGCGCAGTATTTT.

The gene calls are TRBV2 and TRBJ1-4; D call uncertain. Germline V gene lookup returns CDR1 SNHLY and CDR2 FYNNEI. This CDR3 has 15 residues. Trimming removed 5 bases from V and 5 bases from J, with 15 bases in between. CDR3 residues: CASSPRETTNEKLFF. CDR3 DNA sequence: TGTGCCAGCAGTCCCCGGGAAACTACAAATGAAAAACTGTTTTTT.

This clone was recorded only once. This chain joins TRBV5-1 and TRBJ1-1; 7 positions agree with TRBD1. The germline CDR1 and CDR2 sequences are SGHRS and YFSETQ. The CDR3 spans 14 residues. The V gene end was trimmed by 0 bases and the J gene end by 8 bases; junction bases not matched to a gene: 7. CDR3 amino acids: CASSLDRGGVEAFF. DNA for the CDR3: TGCGCCAGCAGCTTGGACAGGGGCGGAGTGGAAGCTTTCTTT.

The chain couples TRBV9 to TRBJ1-2; perhaps TRBD1 as D (6 bases). Trimming took off 6 bases at V and 4 bases at J, with 16 bases between the two ends. CDR3 length: 14 residues. The germline V gene encodes CDR1 SGDLS and CDR2 YYNGEE. This chain's CDR3 is CASTSGQGIYGYTF. The CDR3 DNA sequence: TGTGCCAGCACATCTGGGCAGGGGATCTATGGCTACACCTTC.